This TCR beta chain was retrieved from a study of post-analysis software for immune sequencing data. About the study: Relapsing-remitting, secondary progressive and progressive-relapsing multiple sclerosis were all included among the disease courses.

The CDR3 is made up of 17 amino acids. Germline loops: CDR1 MNHGY, CDR2 SVAAGI. V dropped 5 bases and J dropped 2; count of bases not matched to a gene: 14. Comments on this clonotype: Antigen unknown.

Study findings and constraints: Roughly 5 TRBV segments, TRBV5-6, TRBV5-1 and TRBV20-1 among them, were found more frequent in patients than controls.

The library was made from cDNA and included unique molecular identifiers. The yield from approximately 1 to 10 million T cells was 500,000 or so cDNA molecules in total. Using its own MiXCR run on the PCR reads, TCRdb lists one record per CDR3 protein. The table has hundreds of thousands of distinct CDR3 sequences, 25% to 30% seen once. Sequencing used blood. J is TRBJ1-1 and V is TRBV6-9, with TRBD1 identical over 7 bases. The origin of this receptor is a girl aged 10-17 years with multiple sclerosis. The CDR3 region is CASSHTGTVAQNTEAFF. CDR3 sequence (DNA): TGTGCCAGCAGTCATACCGGGACAGTGGCACAAAACACTGAAGCTTTCTTT.